These 4 T cell receptor beta chains originate from one sample sequenced in a study of cytomegalovirus exposure and HLA in healthy donors. Amplification used 60 Vbeta primers and 13 Jbeta primers. Repertoires were generated with immunoSEQ multiplex PCR, while TCRdb's copy carries only in-frame clones and drops some. The data hold under 60,000 clones, with 70% to 85% observed a single time. Sequenced material: PBMCs. All receptors derive from a man aged 50-60 years in good health and CMV-seronegative.

This sequence joins TRBV7-9 and TRBJ1-4, with TRBD1 as a possible D gene (5 bases). The V gene lost 5 bases and the J gene lost 5 bases, with 15 bases spanning the gap. The CDR3 runs 15 residues. The germline V gene has CDR1 SEHNR and CDR2 FQNEAQ (reference sequence). In DNA, the CDR3 is TGTGCCAGCAGCAACTACAGGAGCACCAATGAAAAACTGTTTTTT. It encodes CASSNYRSTNEKLFF.

This chain joins TRBV19 and TRBJ1-1; 9 nucleotides match TRBD1. Germline V CDR1 and CDR2: LNHDA, SQIVND (reference sequence). V lost 5 bases to trimming and J lost 0 bases; unmatched junction nucleotides: 7. The CDR3 has 16 residues. CDR3 amino acids: CASSAGTGYLNTEAFF. The CDR3 DNA reads as TGTGCCAGTAGTGCCGGGACAGGGTACTTGAACACTGAAGCTTTCTTT.

The rearrangement uses TRBV19 and TRBJ2-7, with 9 bases that match TRBD1. The V and J ends lost 3 bases and 2 bases, in that order; junction bases with no gene match: 2. Per germline, CDR1 LNHDA and CDR2 SQIVND (reference sequence). The CDR3 contains 14 residues. The DNA for the CDR3 is TGTGCCAGTAGTATGGGGACAGGGCCCTACGAGCAGTACTTC. Translated: CASSMGTGPYEQYF.

The chain joins TRBV10-3 to TRBJ2-2; 10 positions match TRBD2. Germline V lookup: CDR1 ENHRY, CDR2 SYGVKD. The CDR3 spans 18 residues. J lost 7 bases, V lost 3 bases, and 14 bases had no gene match. CDR3 region: CAISESVTSGIRVGELFF. For the CDR3, the DNA is TGTGCCATCAGTGAAAGCGTTACTAGCGGGATTCGGGTCGGGGAGCTGTTTTTT.